The present T cell receptor (beta chain) was sequenced within a study of STAT3 mutations in large granular lymphocyte leukemia. Regarding the study as a whole: In T-cell large granular lymphocyte leukemia, about half of patients showed multiple immunodominant subclonotypes.

J was trimmed by 8 bases and V by 2 bases; bases with no gene match: 9. Germline assignment: CDR1 SGHKS and CDR2 YYEKEE (reference sequence). This CDR3 contains 14 residues. Profiling relied on immunoSEQ multiplex PCR, and the TCRdb table lists in-frame clones only, not all of them. The table has 30,000 to 35,000 clones, around three quarters seen once; the top ten hold 30%. As concerns this clone: What it recognizes is unknown.

The chain recombines TRBV5-5 with TRBJ1-2; 7 nucleotides line up with TRBD1. The clonotype was recovered from a woman aged 45-59 years with T-cell large granular lymphocyte leukemia. Some clones in this sample may be carry-over from other donors' samples. The specimen was peripheral blood mononuclear cells. The CDR3 sequence is CASSFDRVRIGYTF. CDR3 DNA: TGTGCCAGCAGCTTCGACAGGGTCCGAATAGGCTACACCTTC.